Sequencing of this TCR beta chain was carried out in a study of blood T cell repertoires in COVID-19. Study overall: Donors in the United States, Italy and Spain gave samples during acute or convalescent COVID-19. Sources were T cells, B-cell-depleted T cells, or PBMCs; the material itself was cDNA or gDNA.

Per the original methods: Counts of nucleated cells, estimated from reference gene primer amplification, were obtained. Repertoires were generated with immunoSEQ multiplex PCR, while TCRdb's copy carries only in-frame clones and drops some. V and J calls and clone size follow that table, whereas D and trimming were derived from the DNA. The profile shows nearly 65,000 clones, about 81% of them singletons. This clone was recorded only once. V was clipped by 1 base and J by 4 bases; unmatched bases: 3. Germline V lookup: CDR1 SGHVS, CDR2 FQNEAQ. CDR3 size: 16 residues. This TCR was sampled from a human donor in a cohort sampled during active COVID-19. Sequenced material: peripheral blood. The rearrangement links TRBV7-8 to TRBJ2-6; 8 bases match TRBD1. The DNA for the CDR3 is TGTGCCAGCAGCTTAGTAGGGACAGGCGGGGCCAACGTCCTGACTTTC. Amino acid sequence: CASSLVGTGGANVLTF. Full variable domain (missing parts from reference TRBV7-8 and TRBJ2-6): GAGVSQSPRYKVAKRGQDVALRCDPISGHVSLFWYQQALGQGPEFLTYFQNEAQLDKSGLPSDRFFAERPEGSVSTLKIQRTQQEDSAVYLCASSLVGTGGANVLTFGAGSRLTVL.